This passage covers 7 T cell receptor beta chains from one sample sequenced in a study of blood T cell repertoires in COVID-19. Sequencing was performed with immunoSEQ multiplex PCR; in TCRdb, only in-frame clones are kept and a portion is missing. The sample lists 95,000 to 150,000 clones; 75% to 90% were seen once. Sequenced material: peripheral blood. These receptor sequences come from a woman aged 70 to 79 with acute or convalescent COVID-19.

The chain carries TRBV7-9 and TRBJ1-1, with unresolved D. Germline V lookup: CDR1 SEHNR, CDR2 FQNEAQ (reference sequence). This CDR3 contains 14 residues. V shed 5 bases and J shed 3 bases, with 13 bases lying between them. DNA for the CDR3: TGTGCCAGCAGCCCAACAGTGGGTGACACTGAAGCTTTCTTT. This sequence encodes CASSPTVGDTEAFF. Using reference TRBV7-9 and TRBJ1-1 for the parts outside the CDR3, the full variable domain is DTGVSQNPRHKITKRGQNVTFRCDPISEHNRLYWYRQTLGQGPEFLTYFQNEAQLEKSRLLSDRFSAERPKGSFSTLEIQRTEQGDSAMYLCASSPTVGDTEAFFGQGTRLTVV.

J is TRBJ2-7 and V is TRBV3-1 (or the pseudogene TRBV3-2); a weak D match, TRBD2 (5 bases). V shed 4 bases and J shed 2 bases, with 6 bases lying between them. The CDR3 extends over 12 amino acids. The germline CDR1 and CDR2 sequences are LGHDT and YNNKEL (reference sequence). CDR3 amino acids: CASSLGTYEQYF. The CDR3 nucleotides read TGTGCCAGCAGCCTCGGGACCTACGAGCAGTACTTC.

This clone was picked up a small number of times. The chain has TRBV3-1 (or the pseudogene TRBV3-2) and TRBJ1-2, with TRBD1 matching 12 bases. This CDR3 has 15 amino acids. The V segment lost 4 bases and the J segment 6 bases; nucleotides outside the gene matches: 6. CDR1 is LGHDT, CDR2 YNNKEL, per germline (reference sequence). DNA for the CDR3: TGTGCCAGCAGCCTCGCGGGACAGGGGGCGAATGGCTACACCTTC. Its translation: CASSLAGQGANGYTF.

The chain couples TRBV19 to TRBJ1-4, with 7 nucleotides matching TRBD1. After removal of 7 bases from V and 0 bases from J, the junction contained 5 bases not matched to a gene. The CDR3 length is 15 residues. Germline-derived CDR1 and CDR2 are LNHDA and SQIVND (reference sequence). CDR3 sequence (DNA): TGTGCCAGTAATCCCGGGACAGCAACTAATGAAAAACTGTTTTTT. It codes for CASNPGTATNEKLFF.

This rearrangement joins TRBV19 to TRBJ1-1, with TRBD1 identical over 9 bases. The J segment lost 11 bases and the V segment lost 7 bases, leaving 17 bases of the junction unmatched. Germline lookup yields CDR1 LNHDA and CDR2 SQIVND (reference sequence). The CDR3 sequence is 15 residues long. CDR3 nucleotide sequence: TGTGCCAGTACTAGGGGGGGACAGGGCGGAATGCCCGCTTTCTTT. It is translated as CASTRGGQGGMPAFF. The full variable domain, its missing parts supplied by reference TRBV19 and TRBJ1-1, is DGGITQSPKYLFRKEGQNVTLSCEQNLNHDAMYWYRQDPGQGLRLIYYSQIVNDFQKGDIAEGYSVSREKKESFPLTVTSAQKNPTAFYLCASTRGGQGGMPAFFGQGTRLTVV.

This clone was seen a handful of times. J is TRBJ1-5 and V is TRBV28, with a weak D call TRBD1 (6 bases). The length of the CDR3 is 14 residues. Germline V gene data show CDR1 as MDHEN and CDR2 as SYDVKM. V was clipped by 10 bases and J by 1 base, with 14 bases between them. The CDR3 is CAISGTLSNQPQHF. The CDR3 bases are TGTGCCATCTCCGGGACACTGAGCAATCAGCCCCAGCATTTT.

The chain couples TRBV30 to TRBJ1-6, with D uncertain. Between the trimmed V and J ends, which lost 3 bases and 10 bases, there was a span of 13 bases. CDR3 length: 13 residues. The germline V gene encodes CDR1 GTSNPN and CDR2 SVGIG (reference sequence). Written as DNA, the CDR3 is TGTGCCTGGAGCGCAGAAATTTCATCACCCCTCCACTTT. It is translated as CAWSAEISSPLHF.